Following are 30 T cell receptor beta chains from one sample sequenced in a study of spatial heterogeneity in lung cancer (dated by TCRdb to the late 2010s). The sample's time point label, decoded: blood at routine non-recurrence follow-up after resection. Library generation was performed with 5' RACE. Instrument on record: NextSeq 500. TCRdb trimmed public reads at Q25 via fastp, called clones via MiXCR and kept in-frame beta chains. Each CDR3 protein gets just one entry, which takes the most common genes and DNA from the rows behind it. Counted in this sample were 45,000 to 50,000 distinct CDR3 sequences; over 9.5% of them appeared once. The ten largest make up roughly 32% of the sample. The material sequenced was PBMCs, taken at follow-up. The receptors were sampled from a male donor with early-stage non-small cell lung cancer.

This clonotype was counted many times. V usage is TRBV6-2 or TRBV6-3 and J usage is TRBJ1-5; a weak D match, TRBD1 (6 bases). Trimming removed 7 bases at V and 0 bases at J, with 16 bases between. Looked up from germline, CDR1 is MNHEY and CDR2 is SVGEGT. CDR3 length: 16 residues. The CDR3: CASTLTGLYSNQPQHF. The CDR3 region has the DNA TGTGCCAGCACCCTAACAGGGCTATATAGCAATCAGCCCCAGCATTTT.

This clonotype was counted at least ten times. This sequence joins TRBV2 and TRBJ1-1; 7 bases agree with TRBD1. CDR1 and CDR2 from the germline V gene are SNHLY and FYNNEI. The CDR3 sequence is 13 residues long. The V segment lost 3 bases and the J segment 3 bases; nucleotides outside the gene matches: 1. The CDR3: CASSDDRDTEAFF. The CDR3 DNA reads TGTGCCAGCAGTGATGACAGGGACACTGAAGCTTTCTTT. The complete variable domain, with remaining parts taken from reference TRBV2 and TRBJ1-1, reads EPEVTQTPSHQVTQMGQEVILRCVPISNHLYFYWYRQILGQKVEFLVSFYNNEISEKSEIFDDQFSVERPDGSNFTLKIRSTKLEDSAMYFCASSDDRDTEAFFGQGTRLTVV.

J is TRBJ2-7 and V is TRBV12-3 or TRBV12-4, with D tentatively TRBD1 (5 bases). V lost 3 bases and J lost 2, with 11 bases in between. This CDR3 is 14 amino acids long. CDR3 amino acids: CASSLQGTPYEQYF. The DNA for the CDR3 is TGTGCCAGCAGTTTGCAGGGAACCCCCTACGAGCAGTACTTC.

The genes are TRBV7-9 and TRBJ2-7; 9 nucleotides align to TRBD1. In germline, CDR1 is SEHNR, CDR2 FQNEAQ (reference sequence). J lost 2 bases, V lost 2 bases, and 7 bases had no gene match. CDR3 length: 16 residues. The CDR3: CASSLSARTGAYEQYF. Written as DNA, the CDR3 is TGTGCCAGCAGCTTATCCGCTAGGACAGGGGCCTACGAGCAGTACTTC.

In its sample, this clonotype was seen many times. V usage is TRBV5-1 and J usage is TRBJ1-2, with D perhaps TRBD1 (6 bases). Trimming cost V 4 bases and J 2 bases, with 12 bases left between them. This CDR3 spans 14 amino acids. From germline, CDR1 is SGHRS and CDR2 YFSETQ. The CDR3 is CASSEQQGNYGYTF. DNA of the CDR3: TGCGCCAGCAGCGAACAACAGGGAAACTATGGCTACACCTTC.

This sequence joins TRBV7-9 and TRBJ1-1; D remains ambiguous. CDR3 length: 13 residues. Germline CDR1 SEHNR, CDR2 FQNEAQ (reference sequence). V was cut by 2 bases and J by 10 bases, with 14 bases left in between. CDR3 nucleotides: TGTGCCAGCAGCTTATTTCAGACCCTGGGAGCTTTCTTT. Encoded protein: CASSLFQTLGAFF.

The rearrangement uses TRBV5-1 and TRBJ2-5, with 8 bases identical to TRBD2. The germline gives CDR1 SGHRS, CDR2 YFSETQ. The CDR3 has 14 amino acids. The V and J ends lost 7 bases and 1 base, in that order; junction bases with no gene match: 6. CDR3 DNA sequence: TGCGCCAGCGGATCCGGGACTAGCCAAGAGACCCAGTACTTC. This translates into CASGSGTSQETQYF.

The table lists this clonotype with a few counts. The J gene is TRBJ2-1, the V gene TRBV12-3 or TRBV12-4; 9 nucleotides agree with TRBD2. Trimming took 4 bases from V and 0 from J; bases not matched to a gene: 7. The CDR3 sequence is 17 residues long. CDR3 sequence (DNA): TGTGCCAGCAGTTCTAAAGCGGGAGGTGGCTCCTACAATGAGCAGTTCTTC. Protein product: CASSSKAGGGSYNEQFF.

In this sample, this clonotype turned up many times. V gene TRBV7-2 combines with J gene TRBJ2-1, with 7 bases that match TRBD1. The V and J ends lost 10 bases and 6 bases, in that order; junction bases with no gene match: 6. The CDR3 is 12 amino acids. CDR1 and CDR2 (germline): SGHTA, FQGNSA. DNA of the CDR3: TGTGCCACCTCGACAGGGACCAATGAGCAGTTCTTC. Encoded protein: CATSTGTNEQFF.

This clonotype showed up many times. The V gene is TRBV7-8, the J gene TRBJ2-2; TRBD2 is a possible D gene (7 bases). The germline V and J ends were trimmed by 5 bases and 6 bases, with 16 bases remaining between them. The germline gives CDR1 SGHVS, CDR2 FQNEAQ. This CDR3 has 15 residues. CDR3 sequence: CASSPTRGGAGELFF. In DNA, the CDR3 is TGTGCCAGCAGCCCGACTCGAGGGGGGGCCGGGGAGCTGTTTTTT. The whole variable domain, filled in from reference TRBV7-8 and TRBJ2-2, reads GAGVSQSPRYKVAKRGQDVALRCDPISGHVSLFWYQQALGQGPEFLTYFQNEAQLDKSGLPSDRFFAERPEGSVSTLKIQRTQQEDSAVYLCASSPTRGGAGELFFGEGSRLTVL.

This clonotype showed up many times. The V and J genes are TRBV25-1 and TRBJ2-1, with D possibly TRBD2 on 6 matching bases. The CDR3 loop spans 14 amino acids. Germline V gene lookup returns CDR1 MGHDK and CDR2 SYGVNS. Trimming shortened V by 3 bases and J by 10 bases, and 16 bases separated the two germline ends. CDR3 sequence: CASSEGGSPREQFF. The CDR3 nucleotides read TGTGCCAGCAGTGAGGGGGGATCACCACGCGAGCAGTTCTTC.

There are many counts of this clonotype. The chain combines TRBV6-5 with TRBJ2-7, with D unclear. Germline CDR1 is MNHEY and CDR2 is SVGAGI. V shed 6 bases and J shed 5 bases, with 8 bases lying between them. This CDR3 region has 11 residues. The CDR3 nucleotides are TGTGCCAGCAGCCCGAGTGACGAGCAGTACTTC. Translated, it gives CASSPSDEQYF.

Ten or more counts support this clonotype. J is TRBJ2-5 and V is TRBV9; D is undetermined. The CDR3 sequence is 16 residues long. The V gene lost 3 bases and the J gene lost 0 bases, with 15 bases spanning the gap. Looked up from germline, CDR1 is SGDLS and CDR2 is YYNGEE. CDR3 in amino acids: CASSAYTGRYQETQYF. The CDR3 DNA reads TGTGCCAGCAGCGCCTATACTGGACGGTACCAAGAGACCCAGTACTTC.

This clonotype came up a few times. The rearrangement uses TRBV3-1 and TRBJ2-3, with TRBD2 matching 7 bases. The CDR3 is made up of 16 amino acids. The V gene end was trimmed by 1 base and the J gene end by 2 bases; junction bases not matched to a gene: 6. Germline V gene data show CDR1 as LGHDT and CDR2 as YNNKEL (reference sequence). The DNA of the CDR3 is TGTGCCAGCAGCCAAGTCCTCCGGGGGGACACAGATACGCAGTATTTT. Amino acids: CASSQVLRGDTDTQYF.

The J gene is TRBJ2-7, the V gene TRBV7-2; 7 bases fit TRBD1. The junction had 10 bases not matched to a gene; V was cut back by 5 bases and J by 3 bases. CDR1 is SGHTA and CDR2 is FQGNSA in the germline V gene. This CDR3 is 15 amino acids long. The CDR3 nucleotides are TGTGCCAGCAGCCCTCGACAGGGTAGTAACTACGAGCAGTACTTC. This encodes CASSPRQGSNYEQYF.

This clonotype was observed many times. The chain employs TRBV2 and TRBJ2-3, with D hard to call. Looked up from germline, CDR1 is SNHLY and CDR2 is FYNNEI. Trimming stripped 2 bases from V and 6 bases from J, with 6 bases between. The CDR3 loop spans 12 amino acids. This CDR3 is CASSELWDTQYF. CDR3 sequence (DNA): TGTGCCAGCAGTGAATTGTGGGATACGCAGTATTTT.

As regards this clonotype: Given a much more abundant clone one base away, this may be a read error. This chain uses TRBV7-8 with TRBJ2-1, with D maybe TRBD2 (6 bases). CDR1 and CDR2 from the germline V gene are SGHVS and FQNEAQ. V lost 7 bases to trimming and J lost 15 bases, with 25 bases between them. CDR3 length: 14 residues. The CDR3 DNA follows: TGTGCCAGCAACCCCCCCCGGGACTGGGACCGACGGTTCTTC. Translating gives CASNPPRDWDRRFF.

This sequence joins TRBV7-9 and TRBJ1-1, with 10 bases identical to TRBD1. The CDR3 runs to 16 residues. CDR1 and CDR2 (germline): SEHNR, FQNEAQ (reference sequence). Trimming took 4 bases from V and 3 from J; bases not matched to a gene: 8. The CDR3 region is CASSSTRQGADTEAFF. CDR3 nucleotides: TGTGCCAGCAGCTCAACAAGACAGGGGGCGGACACTGAAGCTTTCTTT.

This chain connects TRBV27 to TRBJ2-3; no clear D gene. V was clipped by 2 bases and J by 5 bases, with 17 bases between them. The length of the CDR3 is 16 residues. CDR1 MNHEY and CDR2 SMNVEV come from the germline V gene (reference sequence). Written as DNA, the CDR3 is TGTGCCAGCAGTTTAGAAGGGCCCGGCTACAAAGATACGCAGTATTTT. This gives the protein CASSLEGPGYKDTQYF.

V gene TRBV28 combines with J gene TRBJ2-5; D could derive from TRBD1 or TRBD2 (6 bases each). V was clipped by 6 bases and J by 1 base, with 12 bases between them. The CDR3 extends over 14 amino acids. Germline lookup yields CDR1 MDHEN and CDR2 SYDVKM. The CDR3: CASRIGGTQETQYF. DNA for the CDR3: TGTGCCAGCAGGATAGGGGGGACCCAAGAGACCCAGTACTTC.

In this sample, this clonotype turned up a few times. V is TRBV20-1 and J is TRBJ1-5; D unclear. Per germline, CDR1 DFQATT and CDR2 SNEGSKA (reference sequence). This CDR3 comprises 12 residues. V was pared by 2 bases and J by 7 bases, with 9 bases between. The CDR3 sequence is CSARSVVQPQHF. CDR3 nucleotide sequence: TGCAGTGCTAGATCAGTCGTGCAGCCCCAGCATTTT.

This chain's CDR3 is CASSPRSLAGSTDTQYF. CDR3 in DNA: TGTGCCAGCAGCCCCAGGTCCCTAGCGGGGAGCACAGATACGCAGTATTTT. J is TRBJ2-3 and V is TRBV7-2, with 9 bases lining up with TRBD2. The CDR3 sequence is 17 residues long. CDR1 is SGHTA, CDR2 FQGNSA, per germline. J gave up 0 bases and V 5 bases, and 9 bases lay outside the gene matches. The whole variable domain, remainder taken from reference TRBV7-2 and TRBJ2-3, is GAGVSQSPSNKVTEKGKDVELRCDPISGHTALYWYRQSLGQGLEFLIYFQGNSAPDKSGLPSDRFSAERTGGSVSTLTIQRTQQEDSAVYLCASSPRSLAGSTDTQYFGPGTRLTVL.

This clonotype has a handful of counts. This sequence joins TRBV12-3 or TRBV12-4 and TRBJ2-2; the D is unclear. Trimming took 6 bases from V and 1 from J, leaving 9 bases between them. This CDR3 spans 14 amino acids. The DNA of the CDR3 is TGTGCCAGCAGCACCTCCGAGAACACCGGGGAGCTGTTTTTT. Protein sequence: CASSTSENTGELFF.

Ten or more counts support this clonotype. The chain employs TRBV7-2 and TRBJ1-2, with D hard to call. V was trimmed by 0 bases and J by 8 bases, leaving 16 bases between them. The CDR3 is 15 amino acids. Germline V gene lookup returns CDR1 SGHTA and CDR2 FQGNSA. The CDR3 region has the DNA TGTGCCAGCAGCTTAGCGGAGCTCAGCCTTTGGGGCTACACCTTC. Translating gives CASSLAELSLWGYTF.

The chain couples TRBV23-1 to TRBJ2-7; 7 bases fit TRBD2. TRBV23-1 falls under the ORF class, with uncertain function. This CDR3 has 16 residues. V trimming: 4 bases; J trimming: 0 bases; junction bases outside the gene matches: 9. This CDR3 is CASSPRLATISYEQYF. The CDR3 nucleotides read TGCGCCAGCAGTCCTCGACTAGCCACCATCTCCTACGAGCAGTACTTC.

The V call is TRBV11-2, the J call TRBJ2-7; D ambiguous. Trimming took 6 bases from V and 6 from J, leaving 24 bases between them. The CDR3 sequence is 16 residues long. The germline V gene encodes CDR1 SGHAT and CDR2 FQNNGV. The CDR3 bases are TGTGCCAGCAGGTCCGGGCTAGGAGTCCAACCCTCCGAGCAGTACTTC. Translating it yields CASRSGLGVQPSEQYF.

The CDR3 region is CASSAGQTQYF. In DNA, the CDR3 is TGCGCCAGCAGCGCCGGGCAGACCCAGTACTTC. This chain connects TRBV5-1 to TRBJ2-5; D not resolved. Trimming took 4 bases from V and 6 from J, leaving 7 bases between them. Per germline, CDR1 SGHRS and CDR2 YFSETQ. The CDR3 is made up of 11 amino acids. The variable domain in full, with the rest retrieved from reference TRBV5-1 and TRBJ2-5, is KAGVTQTPRYLIKTRGQQVTLSCSPISGHRSVSWYQQTPGQGLQFLFEYFSETQRNKGNFPGRFSGRQFSNSRSEMNVSTLELGDSALYLCASSAGQTQYFGPGTRLLVL.

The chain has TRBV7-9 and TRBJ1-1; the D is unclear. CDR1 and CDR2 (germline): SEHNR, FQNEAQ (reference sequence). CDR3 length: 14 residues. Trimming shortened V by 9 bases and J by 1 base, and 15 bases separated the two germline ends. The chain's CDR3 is CASSLGDSNTEAFF. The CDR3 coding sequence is TGTGCCAGTTCGCTCGGGGATTCGAACACTGAAGCTTTCTTT.

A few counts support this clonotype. The CDR3 reads CASSLGQGTEAFF. CDR3 in DNA: TGTGCCAGCAGCTTAGGCCAGGGCACTGAAGCTTTCTTT. The chain combines TRBV7-2 with TRBJ1-1, with D perhaps TRBD1 (5 bases). The V gene's germline CDR1 is SGHTA and CDR2 FQGNSA. The V end lost 1 base, the J end lost 4 bases, and 7 bases lay between the germline ends. The CDR3 totals 13 residues.

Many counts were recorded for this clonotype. The CDR3, as DNA: TGCGCCAGCAGCCCCACCGTGGGAACGTCAGCTGAAGCTTTCTTT. It translates to CASSPTVGTSAEAFF. This rearrangement joins TRBV5-1 to TRBJ1-1, with D uncertain. The V gene's germline CDR1 is SGHRS and CDR2 YFSETQ. Trimming stripped 4 bases from V and 6 bases from J, with 19 bases between. CDR3 size: 15 residues.